The clone carrying this T cell receptor beta chain was seen only once. This could be a read error, since a much larger clone is one nucleotide away. This specimen belongs to a study of kidney transplant recipient with SARS-CoV-2 infection. MiXCR, applied by TCRdb to the reads, yields one record per CDR3 protein. The table lists approximately 250,000 distinct CDR3 sequences, under 35% of them singletons. The germline V gene has CDR1 SEHNR and CDR2 FQNEAQ (reference sequence). This CDR3 spans 13 amino acids. This receptor was obtained from a male patient younger than 45 who had COVID-19 and was a kidney transplant recipient. A share of the T cells may be of graft donor origin. The material was a blood sample, obtained at baseline and on approximately day 120 from a kidney transplant recipient. The chain combines TRBV7-9 with TRBJ1-2; 8 nucleotides line up with TRBD1. CDR3: CAGSQQGAYGYTF. The CDR3 region has the DNA TGTGCCGGCAGCCAGCAGGGGGCCTATGGCTACACCTTC.